The 25 T cell receptor beta chains below come from one sample, sequenced in a study of cytotoxic CD8 clonotypes in ibrutinib-treated CLL. Clones were read by immunoSEQ multiplex PCR, and TCRdb kept only the in-frame ones, dropping some. Of about 300,000 clones in the sample, approximately 76% were seen once. Here the sequenced sample was PBMCs, taken at disease progression, from a patient treated with ibrutinib. The source is a human donor with chronic lymphocytic leukemia.

The CDR3 DNA is TGTGCCAGCAGCGCTTTCAGCTACACCTTC. Translated: CASSAFSYTF. The V and J genes are TRBV9 and TRBJ1-2; D gene ambiguous. This CDR3 spans 10 amino acids. Germline values: CDR1 SGDLS, CDR2 YYNGEE. V was pared by 3 bases and J by 9 bases, with 6 bases between.

V is TRBV7-9 and J is TRBJ1-1; D is ambiguous. The CDR3 runs 11 residues. Trimming took off 4 bases at V and 10 bases at J, with 10 bases between the two ends. The germline CDR1 and CDR2 sequences are SEHNR and FQNEAQ (reference sequence). CDR3: CASSSGRSAFF. The CDR3 DNA reads TGTGCCAGCAGCTCGGGCAGATCAGCTTTCTTT.

The rearrangement uses TRBV2 and TRBJ2-1, with unresolved D. The CDR3 consists of 13 residues. With 6 bases removed from V and 3 bases from J, the gap between germline ends came to 9 bases. Per germline, CDR1 SNHLY and CDR2 FYNNEI. CDR3 residues: CASRPVNYNEQFF. Written as DNA, the CDR3 is TGTGCCAGCAGGCCAGTCAACTACAATGAGCAGTTCTTC.

This chain links TRBV28 with TRBJ2-7; D perhaps matches TRBD1 (6 bases). Trimming shortened V by 5 bases and J by 2 bases, and 16 bases separated the two germline ends. This CDR3 has 15 amino acids. Germline V CDR1 and CDR2: MDHEN, SYDVKM. DNA of the CDR3: TGTGCCAGCAGTCACCACAGGGTAGTCCCCTACGAGCAGTACTTC. Protein: CASSHHRVVPYEQYF.

CDR3 nucleotide sequence: TGTGCCAGCAGTTACTCAGGGACACCTAACACTGAAGCTTTCTTT. It specifies CASSYSGTPNTEAFF. V and J are TRBV6-5 and TRBJ1-1, with D tentatively TRBD1 (6 bases). The CDR3 loop spans 15 amino acids. Germline V gene sequence: CDR1 MNHEY, CDR2 SVGAGI. Trimming shortened V by 0 bases and J by 2 bases, and 10 bases separated the two germline ends.

The DNA of the CDR3 is TGTGCCAGCAGTCAAGGACTAGCAGCAGATACGCAGTATTTT. Residues: CASSQGLAADTQYF. The chain uses TRBV6-5 and TRBJ2-3, with 8 bases matching TRBD2. This CDR3 has 14 amino acids. V trimming: 5 bases; J trimming: 4 bases; junction bases outside the gene matches: 5. CDR1 and CDR2 (germline): MNHEY, SVGAGI.

The chain recombines TRBV4-1 with TRBJ1-1, with a weak D call TRBD1 (6 bases). Trimming took 1 base from V and 2 from J, leaving 20 bases between them. This CDR3 region has 18 residues. Germline V CDR1 and CDR2: MGHRA, YSYEKL. The CDR3 region has the DNA TGCGCCAGCAGCCAAGCCGGGGGCTTCGGGTGGGTAAACACTGAAGCTTTCTTT. As protein: CASSQAGGFGWVNTEAFF.

This chain connects TRBV2 to TRBJ2-3; D not resolved. The V and J ends lost 2 bases and 3 bases respectively, with 9 bases between them. The CDR3 loop spans 14 amino acids. Germline V gene sequence: CDR1 SNHLY, CDR2 FYNNEI. In DNA form, the CDR3 reads TGTGCCAGCAGTGAAAGACACGGGACAGATACGCAGTATTTT. Protein product: CASSERHGTDTQYF.

The chain has TRBV2 and TRBJ2-3, with D uncertain. Germline lookup yields CDR1 SNHLY and CDR2 FYNNEI. The CDR3 covers 11 residues. Trimming took off 8 bases at V and 7 bases at J, with 10 bases between the two ends. The CDR3 nucleotides read TGTGCCAGCGGCGACCAACATACGCAGTATTTT. Its translation is CASGDQHTQYF.

V and J are TRBV11-3 and TRBJ2-5; D may be TRBD1 (5 bases). The CDR3 is 13 amino acids. Germline values: CDR1 SGHNT, CDR2 YENEEA. V lost 10 bases and J 2 bases, leaving 14 bases between the germline ends. CDR3 loop: CATSKGPQETQYF. The CDR3, as DNA: TGTGCCACCAGTAAGGGGCCTCAAGAGACCCAGTACTTC.

This chain joins TRBV9 and TRBJ2-1, with TRBD2 as a possible D gene (7 bases). Germline assignment: CDR1 SGDLS and CDR2 YYNGEE. This CDR3 spans 13 amino acids. Trimming removed 0 bases from V and 10 bases from J, with 11 bases in between. The CDR3 sequence is CASSVGGGGEQFF. Written as DNA, the CDR3 is TGTGCCAGCAGCGTAGGGGGAGGGGGAGAGCAGTTCTTC.

The chain joins TRBV27 to TRBJ1-4; D is perhaps TRBD1 (6 bases). From germline, CDR1 is MNHEY and CDR2 SMNVEV (reference sequence). CDR3 size: 15 residues. Trimming removed 8 bases from V and 3 bases from J, with 16 bases in between. The CDR3 region is CASGASGVANEKLFF. The DNA for the CDR3 is TGTGCCAGCGGCGCATCAGGGGTAGCTAATGAAAAACTGTTTTTT.

A single count supports this clone. The chain links TRBV12-5 to TRBJ2-7; maybe TRBD1 (7 bases). The CDR3 has 13 residues. The germline V gene encodes CDR1 LGHNT and CDR2 FRNRAP. V was shortened by 9 bases and J by 0 bases, with 12 bases between the two germline ends. The CDR3 is CASAGGSSYEQYF. The CDR3 DNA sequence: TGTGCTAGCGCAGGGGGGAGCTCCTACGAGCAGTACTTC.

V usage is TRBV5-6 and J usage is TRBJ2-6; D might be TRBD2 (5 bases). The CDR3 runs 17 residues. The germline V gene has CDR1 SGHDT and CDR2 YYEEEE. Deletions cut 1 base from V and 1 base from J, with 12 bases between. The CDR3 nucleotides read TGTGCCAGCAGCTTGAGTGGACTGAGATCTGGGGCCAACGTCCTGACTTTC. As protein: CASSLSGLRSGANVLTF.

V usage is TRBV5-1 and J usage is TRBJ2-1, with D possibly TRBD2 on 6 matching bases. CDR3 length: 16 amino acids. CDR1 SGHRS and CDR2 YFSETQ come from the germline V gene. Trimming cost V 0 bases and J 0 bases, with 10 bases left between them. The CDR3 sequence is CASSLGRGSSYNEQFF. The CDR3, as DNA: TGCGCCAGCAGCTTGGGGCGGGGAAGCTCCTACAATGAGCAGTTCTTC.

The chain has TRBV18 and TRBJ2-1; D possibly corresponds to TRBD1 (6 bases). Germline loops: CDR1 KGHSH, CDR2 LQKENI. The length of the CDR3 is 14 residues. With 6 bases removed from V and 4 bases from J, the gap between germline ends came to 13 bases. CDR3 amino acids: CASSLTGTYNEQFF. In DNA form, the CDR3 reads TGTGCCAGCTCTCTGACAGGAACATACAATGAGCAGTTCTTC.

The rearrangement uses TRBV4-1 and TRBJ2-1; 9 bases fit TRBD1. Germline V gives CDR1 MGHRA, CDR2 YSYEKL. The CDR3 consists of 16 residues. Losses at the gene ends were 0 bases for V and 6 bases for J; bases not matched to a gene: 6. CDR3 sequence (DNA): TGCGCCAGCAGCCAAGAGGACAGGGGCCCGATCAATGAGCAGTTCTTC. Its translation is CASSQEDRGPINEQFF.

The V call is TRBV29-1, the J call TRBJ2-2, with D possibly being TRBD2 (6 bases). This CDR3 has 15 amino acids. V lost 6 bases to trimming and J lost 5 bases, with 19 bases between them. Germline CDR1 and CDR2: SQVTM and ANQGSEA. Here the CDR3 DNA reads TGCAGCGTCGAGGTTGGGGGGTTGGGGACCGGGGAGCTGTTTTTT. This gives the protein CSVEVGGLGTGELFF.

With regard to this clone: One end of the junction fails to match germline, which may point to a read error. This chain connects TRBV7-6 to TRBJ2-7; D is unclear. Germline-derived CDR1 and CDR2 are SGHVS and FNYEAQ. The CDR3 consists of 16 residues. CDR3 sequence (DNA): TGTGCCAGCAGCTTAAATTCGGTCACGGGCTCCTTCGAGCAGTACTTC. Its translation is CASSLNSVTGSFEQYF. The whole variable domain, filled in from reference TRBV7-6 and TRBJ2-7, reads GAGVSQSPRYKVTKRGQDVALRCDPISGHVSLYWYRQALGQGPEFLTYFNYEAQQDKSGLPNDRFSAERPEGSISTLTIQRTEQRDSAMYRCASSLNSVTGSFEQYFGPGTRLTVT.

The chain has TRBV13 and TRBJ1-1; weak D call: TRBD1 (6 bases). Germline V gene sequence: CDR1 PRHDT, CDR2 FYEKMQ (reference sequence). Trimming took off 1 base at V and 5 bases at J, with 14 bases between the two ends. The CDR3 extends over 15 amino acids. CDR3 residues: CASSLAGGGRTEAFF. CDR3 coding DNA: TGTGCCAGCAGCTTAGCTGGAGGGGGTCGGACTGAAGCTTTCTTT.

The CDR3, as DNA: TGCAGCGTTGGCAGGGAAGCTTTCTTT. Amino acid sequence: CSVGREAFF. The rearrangement joins TRBV29-1 to TRBJ1-1; D not certain. CDR1 is SQVTM, CDR2 ANQGSEA, per germline. The CDR3 runs to 9 residues. The ends were cut back, 4 bases at V and 8 bases at J, with 5 bases in the middle.

There are a few counts of this clone. The chain has TRBV10-3 and TRBJ2-7; 10 nucleotides match TRBD2. V trimming: 3 bases; J trimming: 5 bases; junction bases outside the gene matches: 16. Germline V gene data show CDR1 as ENHRY and CDR2 as SYGVKD. The CDR3 has 18 residues. The CDR3 nucleotides read TGTGCCATCAGTGACCCCGGACTAGTGGAGCGGGGGGGGAACGAGCAGTACTTC. Its protein is CAISDPGLVERGGNEQYF.

The chain recombines TRBV18 with TRBJ1-2; tentative D call: TRBD1 (6 bases). Germline CDR1 is KGHSH and CDR2 is LQKENI. Trimming cost V 5 bases and J 0 bases, with 16 bases left between them. The CDR3 is made up of 16 amino acids. The DNA of the CDR3 is TGTGCCAGCTCAATAGTACCCCAGGGGTCTAACTATGGCTACACCTTC. It codes for CASSIVPQGSNYGYTF.

In its sample, this clone was seen a few times. The chain uses TRBV10-3 and TRBJ1-6; 9 bases are a match to TRBD1. Trimming took 4 bases from V and 10 from J; bases not matched to a gene: 5. Looked up from germline, CDR1 is ENHRY and CDR2 is SYGVKD. The CDR3 consists of 14 residues. CDR3 nucleotide sequence: TGTGCCATCAGTGGGGGACAGGGCAGATCACCCCTCCACTTT. It encodes CAISGGQGRSPLHF.

This chain links TRBV7-2 with TRBJ2-7; the match to TRBD2 covers 9 bases. Per the germline V gene, CDR1 is SGHTA and CDR2 is FQGNSA. The CDR3 runs 18 residues. With 5 bases clipped from V and 1 base from J, the junction kept 15 bases outside the gene matches. Written as DNA, the CDR3 is TGTGCCAGCAGCCGTACCGTGGGAGTAGCGGGGGTATCCTACGAGCAGTACTTC. Its translation is CASSRTVGVAGVSYEQYF.